Detailed here is one T cell receptor beta chain. Clones were sequenced by immunoSEQ multiplex PCR, and TCRdb holds only the in-frame ones, with some missing. The table has some 450,000 clones, about nine tenths seen once. This entry comes from a study of blood T cell repertoires in COVID-19. The clonotype comes from a woman aged 45-65 years with COVID-19, enrolled during active disease. Material: peripheral blood.

This chain's CDR3 is CASSTEGAGRYNEKLFF. The DNA for the CDR3 is TGTGCCAGCAGCACCGAGGGGGCCGGCCGATATAATGAAAAACTGTTTTTT. This chain uses TRBV2 with TRBJ1-4, with 7 bases that match TRBD1. Germline CDR1 is SNHLY and CDR2 is FYNNEI. V was clipped by 6 bases and J by 4 bases; unmatched bases: 14. This CDR3 contains 17 residues. Together with reference TRBV2 and TRBJ1-4, the CDR3 gives the full variable domain: EPEVTQTPSHQVTQMGQEVILRCVPISNHLYFYWYRQILGQKVEFLVSFYNNEISEKSEIFDDQFSVERPDGSNFTLKIRSTKLEDSAMYFCASSTEGAGRYNEKLFFGSGTQLSVL.